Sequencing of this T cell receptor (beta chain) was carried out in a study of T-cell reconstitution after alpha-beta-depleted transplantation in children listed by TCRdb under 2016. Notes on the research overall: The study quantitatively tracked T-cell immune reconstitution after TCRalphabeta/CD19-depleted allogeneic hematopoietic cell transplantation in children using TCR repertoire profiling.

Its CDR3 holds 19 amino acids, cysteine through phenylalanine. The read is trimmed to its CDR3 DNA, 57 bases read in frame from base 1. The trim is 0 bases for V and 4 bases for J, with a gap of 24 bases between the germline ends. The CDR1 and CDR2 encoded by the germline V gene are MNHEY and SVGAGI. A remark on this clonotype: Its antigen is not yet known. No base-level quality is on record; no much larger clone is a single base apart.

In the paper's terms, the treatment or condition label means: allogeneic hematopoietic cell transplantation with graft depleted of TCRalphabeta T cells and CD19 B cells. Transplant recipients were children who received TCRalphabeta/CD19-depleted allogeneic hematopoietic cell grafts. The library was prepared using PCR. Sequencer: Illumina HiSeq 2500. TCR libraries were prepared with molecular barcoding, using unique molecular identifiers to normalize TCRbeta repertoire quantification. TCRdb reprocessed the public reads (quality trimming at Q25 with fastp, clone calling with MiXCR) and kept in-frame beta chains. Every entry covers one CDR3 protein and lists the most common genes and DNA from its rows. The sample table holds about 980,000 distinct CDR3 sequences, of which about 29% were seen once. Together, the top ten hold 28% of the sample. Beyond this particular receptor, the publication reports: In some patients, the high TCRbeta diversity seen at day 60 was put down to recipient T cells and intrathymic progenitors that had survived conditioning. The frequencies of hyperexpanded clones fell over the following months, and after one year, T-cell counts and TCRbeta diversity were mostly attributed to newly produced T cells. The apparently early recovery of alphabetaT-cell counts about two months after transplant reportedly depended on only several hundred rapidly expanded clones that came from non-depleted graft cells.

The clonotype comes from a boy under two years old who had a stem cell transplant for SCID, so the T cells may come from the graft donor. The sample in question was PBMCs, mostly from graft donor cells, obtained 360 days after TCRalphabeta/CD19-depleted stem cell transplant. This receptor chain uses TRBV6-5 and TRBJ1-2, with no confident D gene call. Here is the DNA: TGTGCCAGCAGTTACTCGTATTCTCCATTCGTCGGCATGAGCTATGGCTACACCTTC. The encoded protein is CASSYSYSPFVGMSYGYTF.